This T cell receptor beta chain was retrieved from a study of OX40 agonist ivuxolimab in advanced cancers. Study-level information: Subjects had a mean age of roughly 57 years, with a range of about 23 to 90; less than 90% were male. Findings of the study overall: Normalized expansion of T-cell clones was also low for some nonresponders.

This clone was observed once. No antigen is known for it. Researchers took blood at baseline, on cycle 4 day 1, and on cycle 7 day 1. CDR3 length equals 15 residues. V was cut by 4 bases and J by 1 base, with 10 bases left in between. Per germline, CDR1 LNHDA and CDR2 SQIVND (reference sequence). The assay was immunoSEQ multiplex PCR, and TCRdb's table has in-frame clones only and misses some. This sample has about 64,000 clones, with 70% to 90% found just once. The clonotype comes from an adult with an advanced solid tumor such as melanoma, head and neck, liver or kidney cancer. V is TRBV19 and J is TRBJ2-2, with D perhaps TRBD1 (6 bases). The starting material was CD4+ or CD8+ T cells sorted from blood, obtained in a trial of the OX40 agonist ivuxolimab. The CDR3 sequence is CASSTGTQNTGELFF. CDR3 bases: TGTGCCAGTAGTACCGGGACACAGAACACCGGGGAGCTGTTTTTT. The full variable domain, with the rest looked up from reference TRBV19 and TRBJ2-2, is DGGITQSPKYLFRKEGQNVTLSCEQNLNHDAMYWYRQDPGQGLRLIYYSQIVNDFQKGDIAEGYSVSREKKESFPLTVTSAQKNPTAFYLCASSTGTQNTGELFFGEGSRLTVL.